This entry concerns a single T cell receptor beta chain. The target antigen is unknown. TCRdb keeps only in-frame clones here, not all; method: immunoSEQ multiplex PCR. Of approximately 88,000 clones listed, roughly 80% are singletons. This sample was included in a study of cytomegalovirus exposure and HLA in healthy donors. About the research overall: Per a later analysis, the roughly 690 first-cohort and some 110 validation repertoires shared one platform. The study's findings and limits: According to a later analysis, TCR clusters from the first cohort tended to co-occur in the 120 or so validation repertoires. It was around 160 TCR beta chains that were listed as cytomegalovirus-associated.

The donors were part of the roughly 120-subject validation cohort, which stood apart from the roughly 730-subject first cohort. Germline V gene lookup returns CDR1 SGHVS and CDR2 FQNEAQ. Trimming removed 5 bases from V and 0 bases from J, with 13 bases in between. This CDR3 has 15 amino acids. The V gene is TRBV7-8, the J gene TRBJ1-2; maybe TRBD1 (5 bases). The source of this sequence is a woman between 18 and 29 years old in good health and CMV-seropositive. Sequencing used PBMCs. CDR3: CASSAPPTANYGYTF. The CDR3 DNA reads as TGTGCCAGCAGCGCCCCCCCGACAGCTAACTATGGCTACACCTTC.